Listed below are T cell receptor beta chains from one sample, sequenced in a study of CD4 T cell repertoires in COVID-19. Here immunoSEQ multiplex PCR was the method, and the copy in TCRdb shows in-frame clones only, minus some. Here the sample spans around 22,000 clones, around 87% being singletons. The material was central memory CD4+ T cells from blood, obtained before the COVID-19 pandemic. These receptors were collected from a human donor who had COVID-19. The CDR3 runs from the conserved cysteine through the conserved F or W. D genes are given only for firm matches. Only some rows state a clone size, as once, few, many or a class for expanded clones.

TRBJ1-1 | TRBV18 | - | - | CASSPPVSVGGNTEAFF | TGTGCCAGCTCACCACCGGTTTCTGTAGGGGGAAACACTGAAGCTTTCTTT
TRBJ1-1 | TRBV18 | - | TRBD1 | CASSPQQGKGEAFF | TGTGCCAGCTCACCTCAACAGGGGAAGGGTGAAGCTTTCTTT
TRBJ2-5 | TRBV2 | once | - | CASSERRSQETQYF | TGTGCCAGCAGTGAGAGGCGGTCCCAAGAGACCCAGTACTTC
TRBJ2-7 | TRBV18 | - | TRBD1 | CASSGGQGYYEQYF | TGTGCCAGCTCAGGCGGACAGGGGTACTACGAGCAGTACTTC
TRBJ2-7 | TRBV6-5 | - | TRBD1 | CASSRDSYYEQYF | TGTGCCAGCAGCAGGGACAGCTATTACGAGCAGTACTTC
TRBJ2-2 | TRBV11-2 | - | TRBD1 | CASRTGTGINGELFF | TGTGCCAGCAGAACCGGGACAGGGATAAACGGGGAGCTGTTTTTT
TRBJ2-1 | TRBV10-3 | few | - | CAIRRERHEQFF | TGTGCCATCAGACGGGAAAGGCATGAGCAGTTCTTC
TRBJ2-1 | TRBV7-9 | few | - | CASSSKRTEQFF | TGTGCCAGCAGCTCAAAGCGGACCGAGCAGTTCTTC
TRBJ1-1 | TRBV5-1 | - | TRBD1 | CASTQTGKGNTEAFF | TGCGCCAGCACCCAGACAGGGAAGGGGAACACTGAAGCTTTCTTT
TRBJ2-6 | TRBV10-3 | - | TRBD1 | CAINPTGPSGANVLTF | TGTGCCATCAACCCGACAGGGCCCTCTGGGGCCAACGTCCTGACTTTC
TRBJ1-2 | TRBV28 | - | TRBD1 | CASSFQGVQYGYTF | TGTGCCAGCAGTTTCCAGGGGGTGCAGTATGGCTACACCTTC
TRBJ1-2 | TRBV6-1 | - | - | CASSAQGISGYTF | TGTGCCAGCAGCGCCCAGGGAATTAGTGGCTACACCTTC
TRBJ2-7 | TRBV18 | - | TRBD2 | CASSPPRLAGAYEQYF | TGTGCCAGCTCACCCCCCCGGCTAGCGGGAGCCTACGAGCAGTACTTC
TRBJ2-1 | TRBV6-1 | few | TRBD2 | CASSESLAGVYNEQFF | TGTGCCAGCAGTGAGTCACTAGCGGGAGTGTACAATGAGCAGTTCTTC
TRBJ2-7 | TRBV5-5 | - | TRBD2 | CASSLGLVTYEQYF | TGTGCCAGCAGTTTGGGACTAGTAACCTACGAGCAGTACTTC
TRBJ2-5 | TRBV19 | - | - | CASSVQGGETQYF | TGTGCCAGTAGTGTCCAGGGTGGAGAGACCCAGTACTTC
TRBJ2-2 | TRBV19 | - | - | CASSSPGLSRTGELFF | TGTGCCAGTAGTAGCCCGGGACTCTCGAGGACCGGGGAGCTGTTTTTT
TRBJ2-3 | TRBV6-4 | - | TRBD2 | CAINPPTSGPLDTQYF | TGTGCCATCAACCCCCCGACTAGCGGACCTCTAGATACGCAGTATTTT
TRBJ2-2 | TRBV19 | - | TRBD1 | CASSIGQGSIGELFF | TGTGCCAGCAGTATCGGACAGGGGAGTATCGGGGAGCTGTTTTTT
TRBJ1-3 | TRBV5-1 | few | - | CASSFQETTAFNSGNTIYF | TGCGCCAGCAGCTTTCAAGAGACTACGGCCTTCAACTCTGGAAACACCATATATTTT
TRBJ2-2 | TRBV7-3 | - | TRBD2 | CASSPQLAVNTGELFF | TGTGCCAGCAGCCCCCAACTAGCGGTAAACACCGGGGAGCTGTTTTTT
TRBJ2-3 | TRBV30 | - | - | CASGPTDTYTDTQYF | TGTGCCAGTGGGCCTACGGACACCTACACAGATACGCAGTATTTT
TRBJ1-3 | TRBV5-1 | - | TRBD1 | CASSPTGTGNGNTIYF | TGCGCCAGCAGCCCTACGGGGACAGGGAACGGAAACACCATATATTTT
TRBJ2-5 | TRBV5-6 | - | - | CASSNRGKETQYF | TGTGCCAGCAGCAACCGGGGGAAAGAGACCCAGTACTTC
TRBJ2-3 | TRBV6-5 | - | TRBD1 | CASSSPRDSRTDTQYF | TGTGCCAGCAGTTCCCCTAGGGACAGCCGCACAGATACGCAGTATTTT
TRBJ1-1 | TRBV29-1 | once | TRBD1 | CSAEQGANTEAFF | TGCAGCGCAGAACAGGGGGCAAACACTGAAGCTTTCTTT
TRBJ2-7 | TRBV27 | - | TRBD1 | CASSVDLKGQGSYEQYF | TGTGCCAGCAGTGTTGATCTAAAGGGACAGGGTAGCTACGAGCAGTACTTC